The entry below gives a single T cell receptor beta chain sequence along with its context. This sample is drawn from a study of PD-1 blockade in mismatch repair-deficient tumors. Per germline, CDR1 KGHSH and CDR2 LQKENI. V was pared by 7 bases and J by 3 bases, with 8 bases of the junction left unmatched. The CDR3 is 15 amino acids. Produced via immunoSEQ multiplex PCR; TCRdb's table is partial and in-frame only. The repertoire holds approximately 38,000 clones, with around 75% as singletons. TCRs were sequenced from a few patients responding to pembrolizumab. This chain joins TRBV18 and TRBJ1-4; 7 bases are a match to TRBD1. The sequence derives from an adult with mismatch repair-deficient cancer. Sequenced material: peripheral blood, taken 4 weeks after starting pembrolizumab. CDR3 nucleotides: TGTGCCAGCTTTTTAGAGACAGGGCCTAATGAAAAACTGTTTTTT. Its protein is CASFLETGPNEKLFF.